The source of this T cell receptor beta chain is a study of blood T cell repertoires in COVID-19. Here immunoSEQ multiplex PCR was the method, and the copy in TCRdb shows in-frame clones only, minus some. The data contain around 340,000 clones, around 83% of them singletons. The CDR3 is 16 residues long. J lost 7 bases, V lost 2 bases, and 8 bases had no gene match. CDR1 is SEHNR and CDR2 is FQNEAQ in the germline V gene (reference sequence). The chain has TRBV7-9 and TRBJ2-1, with TRBD2 matching over 10 bases. This clonotype was obtained from a man younger than 40 with active or convalescent COVID-19. Input material: peripheral blood. The CDR3 sequence is CASSLYSGGYRNEQFF. For the CDR3, the DNA is TGTGCCAGCAGCTTATATAGCGGGGGGTACAGAAATGAGCAGTTCTTC.